This TCR beta chain appears in the sequencing data of a study of cytomegalovirus exposure and HLA in healthy donors (TCRdb year 2017). For context, the study as a whole: According to a later analysis, one platform produced both the roughly 120 validation repertoires and the 700 or so repertoires of the first cohort. The study was designed to test whether signatures of past pathogen exposure could be identified by cataloging public T cell receptors. In addition to the first cohort of 666 subjects, a separate validation cohort of over 90 different subjects was used. The study combined high-throughput TCR immunosequencing, statistical association of individual TCRs with disease status, and machine learning to predict cytomegalovirus infection status.

Remarks on this clone: Its antigen has not been determined. The sample holds no much larger clone one base away, and base qualities are not on file.

Donors formed part of the validation cohort, which comprised 120 subjects and was distinct from the first cohort of over 500 subjects. The full study reports these points: In both the original and validation cohorts, the classifier was reported to diagnose cytomegalovirus status with high specificity and sensitivity. A total of 164 TCR beta chains were listed by the study as associated with cytomegalovirus. According to the authors, the approach could potentially be generalized to other disease states and immunological phenotypes. All 120 or so repertoires were used to score co-occurrence in the validation cohort in a later analysis, because that analysis had no HLA typing for the cohort. In vitro tests confirmed that a few of the cytomegalovirus-associated TCR beta chains recognize cytomegalovirus antigens. Most TCR sequences were observed very rarely across donors, whereas some public TCRs were present in many individuals. In a later analysis, TCRs clustered in the first cohort were found to also tend to co-occur in the 130 or so validation repertoires, with 85% to 95% of cluster scores above 0.

Spanning cysteine to phenylalanine, the CDR3 consists of 14 amino acids. The sequence is cut down to CDR3 DNA, 42 bases in frame from base 1. CDR1 and CDR2, looked up from the germline V gene, are SGHDT and YYEEEE. V loses 1 base of germline sequence and J loses 0 bases, and the interval between the two ends is 5 bases. Library generation was performed with the immunoSEQ multiplex PCR assay. In the source study's methods: To diagnose cytomegalovirus status from the catalog of TCR beta chain sequences, a statistical classification framework was built. TCRdb retrieved this table from immuneACCESS and kept in-frame rearrangements only. Not all clones are present; in checked studies, unresolved V genes account for under half, and no reason is known for the remainder. V, J and clone size are those of that table, while D and trimming were read from the DNA. Counted in this sample were some 130,000 clones; roughly 90% of them appeared once. The ten largest account for 2.9% of the sample.

The source material was PBMCs. The TCR originated in a man in his late teens or twenties in good health and CMV-seronegative. The sequence links TRBV5-6 to TRBJ2-1, with the identity of the D gene unclear. The DNA sequence is TGTGCCAGCAGCTTGCCAGGCTCCTACAATGAGCAGTTCTTC. Translation gives CASSLPGSYNEQFF.